Listed below are T cell receptor beta chains from one sample, sequenced in a study of cytomegalovirus exposure and HLA in healthy donors. The method was immunoSEQ multiplex PCR; TCRdb's version includes in-frame clones alone and lacks a portion of them. Among approximately 150,000 clones listed, roughly 80% were seen once. Specimen: PBMCs. These receptors all stem from a human donor in good health. CDR3s include the opening cysteine and the closing phenylalanine or tryptophan. Each record gives: D gene, clone size, J gene, V gene, CDR3 protein, CDR3 DNA. D genes are given only for firm matches. Expanded clones are given a class, and other clones once, few, many or no size at all.

TRBD2	-	TRBJ2-3	TRBV19	CASSIGWVESGGHQDTQYF	TGTGCCAGTAGTATAGGTTGGGTTGAGTCGGGGGGGCATCAAGATACGCAGTATTTT
-	-	TRBJ1-3	TRBV19	CASTQTASGNTIYF	TGTGCCAGTACCCAGACTGCCTCTGGAAACACCATATATTTT
-	-	TRBJ1-1	TRBV18	CASSPPSFRVAFF	TGTGCCAGCTCACCACCGTCGTTCCGAGTTGCTTTCTTT
-	-	TRBJ1-4	TRBV7-2	CASSSNRIGEKLFF	TGTGCCAGCAGCTCGAACAGGATTGGCGAAAAACTGTTTTTT
TRBD1	-	TRBJ1-2	TRBV4-1	CASSPPGQGRGYTF	TGCGCCAGCAGCCCACCGGGACAGGGACGAGGCTACACCTTC
-	-	TRBJ2-1	TRBV7-8	CASSLEARELNEQFF	TGTGCCAGCAGCTTAGAGGCCCGGGAACTTAATGAGCAGTTCTTC
TRBD2	-	TRBJ2-7	TRBV10-1	CASSPSGGLYEQYF	TGCGCCAGCAGTCCCAGCGGGGGCCTCTACGAGCAGTACTTC
TRBD2	-	TRBJ2-7	TRBV4-2	CASSQAGLAGDEQYF	TGTGCCAGCAGCCAAGCTGGACTAGCGGGGGACGAGCAGTACTTC
-	-	TRBJ2-7	TRBV6-6	CASSGQSYEQYF	TGTGCCAGCAGCGGACAGAGCTACGAGCAGTACTTC
TRBD1	-	TRBJ1-1	TRBV5-1	CASSFQGENTEAFF	TGCGCCAGCAGCTTTCAGGGGGAGAACACTGAAGCTTTCTTT
-	-	TRBJ1-2	TRBV27	CASSAAGGMVGYTF	TGTGCCAGCAGTGCGGCGGGGGGAATGGTTGGCTACACCTTC
-	-	TRBJ2-2	TRBV4-3	CASSLTGRSGELFF	TGCGCCAGCAGCCTAACGGGGAGATCCGGGGAGCTGTTTTTT
-	-	TRBJ1-5	TRBV10-3	CAISGGSGQPQHF	TGTGCCATCAGTGGAGGGTCAGGTCAGCCCCAGCATTTT
-	-	TRBJ2-7	TRBV19	CASSMGRVIVDEQYF	TGTGCCAGTAGTATGGGCAGGGTTATTGTTGACGAGCAGTACTTC
-	once	TRBJ1-1	TRBV6-1	CASPGWSEAFF	TGTGCCAGCCCCGGCTGGAGTGAAGCTTTCTTT
TRBD1	-	TRBJ1-3	TRBV27	CASSSEGASGNTIYF	TGTGCCAGCAGTTCAGAGGGGGCGTCAGGAAACACCATATATTTT
TRBD1	-	TRBJ1-4	TRBV7-9	CASSLGQGTATNEKLFF	TGTGCCAGCAGCTTAGGACAGGGCACCGCAACTAATGAAAAACTGTTTTTT
TRBD1	few	TRBJ1-1	TRBV5-4	CASRYWTGDNPNTEAFF	TGTGCCAGCAGATACTGGACAGGGGATAATCCGAACACTGAAGCTTTCTTT
-	-	TRBJ1-6	TRBV5-6	CASSFDRFSPLHF	TGTGCCAGCAGCTTCGACAGGTTTTCACCCCTCCACTTT
-	-	TRBJ1-2	TRBV5-6	CASSPGNYGYTF	TGTGCCAGCAGCCCGGGTAACTATGGCTACACCTTC
-	few	TRBJ2-2	TRBV5-1	CASSLERNTGELFF	TGCGCCAGCAGCTTGGAGCGGAACACCGGGGAGCTGTTTTTT
TRBD2	-	TRBJ2-5	TRBV2	CASSARTSGGETQYF	TGTGCCAGCAGTGCCCGGACTAGCGGGGGGGAGACCCAGTACTTC
-	-	TRBJ1-5	TRBV5-5	CASRLETNSNQPQHF	TGTGCCAGCAGACTCGAAACGAACAGCAATCAGCCCCAGCATTTT
-	once	TRBJ2-7	TRBV2	CASRPRQVGQQYF	TGTGCCAGCAGACCTAGACAGGTCGGGCAGCAGTACTTC
TRBD1	-	TRBJ1-1	TRBV4-3	CASSQEGPGGNTEAFF	TGCGCCAGCAGCCAAGAAGGCCCAGGGGGGAACACTGAAGCTTTCTTT
-	once	TRBJ1-4	TRBV7-2	CASSPRQTQNEKLFF	TGTGCCAGCAGCCCCAGACAGACACAAAATGAAAAACTGTTTTTT
-	-	TRBJ2-3	TRBV2	CASSERLSGSDTQYF	TGTGCCAGCAGTGAGCGACTATCCGGGAGCGATACGCAGTATTTT
-	-	TRBJ1-5	TRBV27	CASSFSSNQPQHF	TGTGCCAGCAGTTTCTCGAGCAATCAGCCCCAGCATTTT
TRBD2	-	TRBJ2-7	TRBV2	CASRREGPYEQYF	TGTGCCAGCAGACGGGAGGGACCCTACGAGCAGTACTTC
TRBD1	-	TRBJ2-1	TRBV5-1	CASSLAATGGEQFF	TGCGCCAGCAGCTTGGCCGCGACAGGGGGAGAGCAGTTCTTC
-	-	TRBJ1-3	TRBV5-1	CASSFAGSAGNTIYF	TGCGCCAGCAGCTTCGCAGGGTCTGCTGGAAACACCATATATTTT
-	-	TRBJ1-6	TRBV5-4	CASSMRVSGNSPLHF	TGTGCCAGCAGCATGCGGGTATCTGGTAATTCACCCCTCCACTTT
-	-	TRBJ2-2	TRBV4-3	CASSLDGNTGELFF	TGCGCCAGCAGCCTAGACGGGAACACCGGGGAGCTGTTTTTT
-	-	TRBJ1-2	TRBV19	CASRPGHLLEDTF	TGTGCCAGTAGACCAGGACACCTCCTTGAGGACACCTTC
TRBD1	few	TRBJ2-5	TRBV5-4	CASSYATGTAQETQYF	TGTGCCAGCAGCTACGCGACCGGGACAGCACAAGAGACCCAGTACTTC
-	-	TRBJ2-5	TRBV6-4	CASIPLWGGETQYF	TGTGCCAGCATTCCCCTGTGGGGCGGTGAGACCCAGTACTTC
-	-	TRBJ2-2	TRBV4-2	CASSQDGASTGELFF	TGTGCCAGCAGCCAAGATGGGGCGAGCACCGGGGAGCTGTTTTTT
-	-	TRBJ1-2	TRBV4-1	CASSQGETDDWIESYYNYGYTF	TGCGCCAGCAGCCAAGGAGAGACAGACGATTGGATTGAATCGTATTATAACTATGGCTACACCTTC
TRBD1	-	TRBJ1-1	TRBV15	CATSTRDRFYTETFF	TGTGCCACCAGCACCCGGGACAGATTTTACACTGAAACTTTCTTT
-	-	TRBJ2-7	TRBV9	CASSVGGYLVYEQYF	TGTGCCAGCAGCGTAGGTGGCTATCTAGTCTACGAGCAGTACTTC
-	-	TRBJ2-3	TRBV7-9	CASSSPRHRVGDTQYF	TGTGCCAGCAGCTCCCCTAGGCACCGGGTGGGAGATACGCAGTATTTT
-	-	TRBJ2-7	TRBV5-6	CASSLARGLDEQYF	TGTGCCAGCAGCTTGGCTAGGGGATTGGACGAGCAGTACTTC
-	-	TRBJ2-7	TRBV6-5	CASSRLGQSSYEQYF	TGTGCCAGCAGCCGCCTCGGACAGTCGAGTTACGAGCAGTACTTC
-	-	TRBJ2-1	TRBV9	CASTPGWNSYNEQFF	TGTGCCAGCACCCCCGGGTGGAATTCCTACAATGAGCAGTTCTTC
-	-	TRBJ2-7	TRBV11-2	CASTPQGMIYEQYF	TGTGCCAGCACCCCCCAGGGAATGATCTACGAGCAGTACTTC
-	-	TRBJ2-7	TRBV13	CASSPPLGEGTTYEQYF	TGTGCCAGCAGCCCACCCCTGGGAGAGGGAACTACCTACGAGCAGTACTTC
-	-	TRBJ1-6	TRBV27	CASSPRDLTPLHF	TGTGCCAGCAGTCCGCGGGACCTCACGCCCCTCCACTTT
TRBD1	-	TRBJ2-1	TRBV27	CASTSRDRGSESNEQFF	TGTGCCAGCACCTCCCGGGACAGGGGTTCCGAGAGCAATGAGCAGTTCTTC
TRBD2	-	TRBJ2-1	TRBV2	CASSEVGGGDNEQFF	TGTGCCAGCAGTGAAGTCGGCGGGGGGGATAATGAGCAGTTCTTC
TRBD2	-	TRBJ2-3	TRBV9	CASQRGGTDTQYF	TGTGCCAGCCAGCGGGGGGGCACAGATACGCAGTATTTT
-	-	TRBJ2-7	TRBV10-3	CAIRGGDRVYEQYF	TGTGCCATCAGGGGCGGGGACAGAGTCTACGAGCAGTACTTC
-	few	TRBJ1-2	TRBV6-5	CASSQGQSYGYTF	TGTGCCAGCAGCCAAGGACAGTCCTATGGCTACACCTTC
-	-	TRBJ2-6	TRBV11-2	CASNRVSGANVLTF	TGTGCCAGTAATAGAGTCTCTGGGGCCAACGTCCTGACTTTC
TRBD1	-	TRBJ2-7	TRBV11-3	CASSFQPGGTSYEQYF	TGTGCCAGCAGCTTTCAGCCAGGGGGTACCTCCTACGAGCAGTACTTC
-	-	TRBJ2-7	TRBV21-1	CASSIARDSYEQYF	TGTGCCAGCAGCATTGCGCGGGACTCCTACGAGCAGTACTTC
-	once	TRBJ1-2	TRBV19	CASSPKGHLFELLNYGYTF	TGTGCCAGTAGTCCGAAGGGGCACCTCTTCGAGCTCCTTAACTATGGCTACACCTTC
-	-	TRBJ2-2	TRBV29-1	CSVQLNTGELFF	TGCAGCGTTCAGTTGAACACCGGGGAGCTGTTTTTT
-	-	TRBJ1-4	TRBV2	CASSARQIPNEKLFF	TGTGCCAGCAGCGCAAGACAAATCCCTAATGAAAAACTGTTTTTT
-	-	TRBJ1-4	TRBV7-9	CASSSTPGSQLYEKLFF	TGTGCCAGCAGCTCAACCCCAGGGTCCCAGCTTTATGAAAAACTGTTTTTT
-	-	TRBJ1-2	TRBV14	CASSQYFWGYTF	TGTGCCAGCAGCCAATACTTTTGGGGCTACACCTTC